This T cell receptor beta chain was observed in a study of siplizumab effects on memory and regulatory T cells. The protocol was immunoSEQ multiplex PCR, while the TCRdb copy is restricted to in-frame clones and leaves out a portion. The data contain about 69,000 clones, approximately 88% of them seen just once; the ten biggest clones take up 1.7%. V shed 5 bases and J shed 0 bases, with 20 bases lying between them. The CDR3 is made up of 17 amino acids. CDR1 and CDR2 (germline): SGHTA, FQGTGA. The material sequenced was Tregs sorted from blood. This receptor was obtained from a human donor in good health. V usage is TRBV7-3 and J usage is TRBJ2-7, with TRBD2 as a possible D gene (5 bases). CDR3 residues: CASSMKRASGNSYEQYF. In DNA, the CDR3 is TGTGCCAGCAGCATGAAAAGGGCTTCGGGGAACTCCTACGAGCAGTACTTC.